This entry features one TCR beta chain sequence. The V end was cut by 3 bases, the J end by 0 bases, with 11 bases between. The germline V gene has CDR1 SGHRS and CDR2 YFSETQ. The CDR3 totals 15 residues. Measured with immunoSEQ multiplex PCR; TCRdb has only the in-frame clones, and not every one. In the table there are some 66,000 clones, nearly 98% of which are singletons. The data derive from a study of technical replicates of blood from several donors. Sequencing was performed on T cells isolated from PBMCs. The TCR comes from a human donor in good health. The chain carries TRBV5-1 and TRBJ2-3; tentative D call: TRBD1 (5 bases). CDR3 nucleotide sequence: TGCGCCAGCAGCTCCACAGGTTTTAGCACAGATACGCAGTATTTT. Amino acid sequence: CASSSTGFSTDTQYF.